The rows below give T cell receptor beta chains drawn from one sample of a study of CD8 T cells in ankylosing spondylitis. Each CDR3 protein gets one entry after TCRdb re-called the 5' RACE reads with MiXCR. The sample shows some 350,000 distinct CDR3 sequences, about 15% of them seen only once. The material sequenced was blood, either unsorted or a sorted T cell fraction (not recorded which). These receptors were collected from a male donor with ankylosing spondylitis or in good health (not recorded which). The CDR3 runs from the conserved cysteine through the conserved F or W. The order of the fields is D gene, J gene, V gene, clone size, CDR3 DNA, CDR3 protein. D genes are given only for firm matches. Clone size is not always given. Where it is, it says once, few, many or a class for expanded clones.

>NA|TRBJ1-6|TRBV4-2|few
TGTGCCAGCAGCCAATCAGGGTCAGGTTCACCCCTCCACTTT
CASSQSGSGSPLHF
>NA|TRBJ1-3|TRBV5-1|few
TGCGCCAGCAGCGCCGGAGGGGTAACCTCTGGAAACACCATATATTTT
CASSAGGVTSGNTIYF
>NA|TRBJ2-1|TRBV7-2|few
TGTGCCAGCAGGCTAGATGTGAATGAGCAGTTCTTC
CASRLDVNEQFF
>NA|TRBJ2-1|TRBV4-1|few
TGCGCCAGCAGCCAACAGCTCCCTGGGTCCTACAATGAGCAGTTCTTC
CASSQQLPGSYNEQFF
>NA|TRBJ2-3|TRBV4-1|NA
TGCGCCAGCAGCCCGAGGGGACCCGGACGGTTGGATACGCAGTATTTT
CASSPRGPGRLDTQYF
>NA|TRBJ1-5|TRBV12-3/TRBV12-4|NA
TGTGCCAGCAGTTTTAACGGAATTAGCAATCAGCCCCAGCATTTT
CASSFNGISNQPQHF
>NA|TRBJ2-4|TRBV20-1|few
TGCAGTGCTATCGGGCCAGGGACGGCCAAAAACATTCAGTACTTC
CSAIGPGTAKNIQYF
>TRBD1|TRBJ1-5|TRBV6-1|many
TGTGCCAGCAGTGACCGAGGAGGGGGCATTCAGCCCCAGCATTTT
CASSDRGGGIQPQHF
>NA|TRBJ1-2|TRBV4-2|NA
TGTGCCAGCAGCCAAGATGGGGACCGGCGGGGCTACACCTTC
CASSQDGDRRGYTF
>NA|TRBJ2-7|TRBV12-5|few
TGTGCTAGTGGTTTGGCACAGGGCTACGAGCAGTACTTC
CASGLAQGYEQYF
>NA|TRBJ2-2|TRBV12-3/TRBV12-4|many
TGTGCCAGCAGTCCCGACGGTCCACGCGTCGGCACCGGGGAGCTGTTTTTT
CASSPDGPRVGTGELFF
>TRBD1|TRBJ1-2|TRBV7-9|many
TGTGCCAGCAGCCCATCGGGACAGGGGGCTGGTGGCTACACCTTC
CASSPSGQGAGGYTF
>NA|TRBJ2-1|TRBV4-2|NA
TGTGCCAGCAGCCAAGTAGGAGGGGGCTCCTACAATGAGCAGTTCTTC
CASSQVGGGSYNEQFF
>NA|TRBJ2-3|TRBV20-1|NA
TGCAGTGCTAGCTCAGGCGAGAGCGGCAGCACAGATACGCAGTATTTT
CSASSGESGSTDTQYF
>NA|TRBJ2-2|TRBV5-1|few
TGCGCCAGCAGCTTGGGGCCTATAGACACCGGGGAGCTGTTTTTT
CASSLGPIDTGELFF
>NA|TRBJ1-4|TRBV7-9|NA
TGTGCCAGCAGCCGCCTTTTAGGCAGCCTGGCTGAAAAACTGTTTTTT
CASSRLLGSLAEKLFF
>TRBD2|TRBJ2-1|TRBV2|few
TGTGCCAGCAGGGAACCGGGACTAGCGGACAATGAGCAGTTCTTC
CASREPGLADNEQFF
>NA|TRBJ1-1|TRBV5-1|few
TGCGCCAGGGTTAAACGCCCACCCCTTAAAAATAACACTGAAGCTTTCTTT
CARVKRPPLKNNTEAFF
>NA|TRBJ2-5|TRBV10-3|few
TGTGCCATCAGTGTAGCACTAGAAGAGACCCAGTACTTC
CAISVALEETQYF
>NA|TRBJ2-2|TRBV7-2|NA
TGTGCCAGCAGCTTAGGAGTGGTCGGGGAGCTGTTTTTT
CASSLGVVGELFF
>NA|TRBJ2-7|TRBV11-2|NA
TGTGCCAGCTGGGACTGGGGGTCCTACGAGCAGTACTTC
CASWDWGSYEQYF
>TRBD2|TRBJ2-7|TRBV29-1|few
TGCAGCGTCGGGTTTACTAGCGGGGCGGGCGAGCAGTACTTC
CSVGFTSGAGEQYF
>TRBD2|TRBJ2-3|TRBV20-1|NA
TGCAGTGCTAGTGAGCGGGAGGGCACAGATACGCAGTATTTT
CSASEREGTDTQYF
>NA|TRBJ1-2|TRBV6-1|NA
TGTGCCAGCAGTGGGCGGACGGCCGCCGGGGACTATGGCTACACCTTC
CASSGRTAAGDYGYTF
>TRBD1|TRBJ1-2|TRBV6-1|few
TGTGCCAGCACTGACAGGGGAAGATACGGCTACACCTTC
CASTDRGRYGYTF
>NA|TRBJ1-6|TRBV12-3/TRBV12-4|many
TGTGCCAGCAGCCTTGAATATTCACCCCTCCACTTT
CASSLEYSPLHF
>TRBD1|TRBJ2-7|TRBV7-9|NA
TGTGCCAGCAGCTTATTCAAGACAGGGCTGGACGAGCAGTACTTC
CASSLFKTGLDEQYF
>NA|TRBJ2-3|TRBV12-3/TRBV12-4|few
TGTGCCAGCAGCCGGGGAGAGAGCACAGATACGCAGTATTTT
CASSRGESTDTQYF
>TRBD1|TRBJ1-1|TRBV4-1|NA
TGCGCCAGCAGCGGTAACAGGGGGCGAAACACTGAAGCTTTCTTT
CASSGNRGRNTEAFF
>NA|TRBJ1-1|TRBV12-3/TRBV12-4|many
TGTGCCAGCAGCCCGCGGACGGAAGCTTTCTTT
CASSPRTEAFF
>NA|TRBJ1-1|TRBV10-3|many
TGTGCCATCAGTGGGCAGGGCCTGGGCACTGAAGCTTTCTTT
CAISGQGLGTEAFF
>TRBD1|TRBJ2-3|TRBV6-1|few
TGTGCCAGCAGTGCAGGAGTCGGACAGGGTGGGGATACGCAGTATTTT
CASSAGVGQGGDTQYF
>TRBD1|TRBJ1-2|TRBV5-1|few
TGCGCCAGCAGCTTGAGTCAGGGGGCACCTGCTTGGTATGGCTACACCTTC
CASSLSQGAPAWYGYTF
>NA|TRBJ1-1|TRBV5-1|few
TGCGCCAGCAGCTCGACACCTATGAACACTGAAGCTTTCTTT
CASSSTPMNTEAFF
>TRBD1|TRBJ2-3|TRBV5-1|NA
TGCGCCAGCAGACAGGGGTTTAGCACAGATACGCAGTATTTT
CASRQGFSTDTQYF
>NA|TRBJ2-3|TRBV11-2|many
TGTGCCAGCAGCGACCACACAGATACGCAGTATTTT
CASSDHTDTQYF
>TRBD1|TRBJ1-5|TRBV6-8|few
TGTGCCAGCCATGAAACAGGGGGCAATCAGCCCCAGCATTTT
CASHETGGNQPQHF
>NA|TRBJ1-4|TRBV9|few
TGTGCCAGCAGCGTTGATCCAACGGGTAATGAAAAACTGTTTTTT
CASSVDPTGNEKLFF
>NA|TRBJ2-2|TRBV12-3/TRBV12-4|NA
TGTGCCAGCAGTTTTACCGACACCGGGGAGCTGTTTTTT
CASSFTDTGELFF
>NA|TRBJ2-5|TRBV7-2|few
TGTGCCAGCAGCGTAATAGGCAGGGGAGGAGGAGAGACCCAGTACTTC
CASSVIGRGGGETQYF
>NA|TRBJ2-1|TRBV7-2|few
TGTGCCAGCAGCTTAGACGGCGGGGCCCACTACAATGAGCAGTTCTTC
CASSLDGGAHYNEQFF